The rows below give T cell receptor beta chains drawn from one sample of a study of identical twins. Via MiXCR, TCRdb re-called the 5' RACE reads, giving one row per CDR3 protein. The table shows over 250,000 distinct CDR3 sequences, with roughly 9.7% occurring only once. This same sample was also part of a study on yellow fever vaccine responses in identical twins.

Sample: CD8+ T cells sorted from blood. The receptors here all came from a woman aged 18 to 35 in good health. Both conserved end residues are part of each CDR3. D genes are given only for firm matches. Not all rows give a size; the values are once, few, many and, for expanded clones, a class.

V gene	clone size	D gene	J gene	CDR3 protein	CDR3 DNA
TRBV5-1	many	-	TRBJ2-5	CASSLVVGLAQETQYF	TGCGCCAGCAGCTTGGTAGTGGGGCTAGCTCAAGAGACCCAGTACTTC
TRBV5-1	many	-	TRBJ2-3	CASSLRQASTDTQYF	TGCGCCAGCAGCTTGCGACAGGCTAGCACAGATACGCAGTATTTT
TRBV2	-	TRBD2	TRBJ2-5	CASSERLAGLETQYF	TGTGCCAGCAGTGAACGGCTAGCGGGATTGGAGACCCAGTACTTC
TRBV28	few	-	TRBJ2-3	CASKGSTDTQYF	TGTGCCAGCAAGGGGAGCACAGATACGCAGTATTTT
TRBV27	few	-	TRBJ2-7	CASSFLWDKSYEQYF	TGTGCCAGCAGTTTTCTATGGGATAAATCCTACGAGCAGTACTTC
TRBV19	-	TRBD2	TRBJ2-1	CASNIVSGHNEQFF	TGTGCCAGTAACATTGTTAGCGGGCACAATGAGCAGTTCTTC
TRBV6-4	-	-	TRBJ2-1	CASSAGQSSYNEQFF	TGTGCCAGCAGTGCCGGACAGAGCTCCTACAATGAGCAGTTCTTC
TRBV4-3	few	-	TRBJ2-7	CASSQDSGKEQYF	TGCGCCAGCAGCCAAGATTCCGGGAAAGAGCAGTACTTC
TRBV29-1	few	TRBD2	TRBJ2-1	CSVPSPTSGNYNEQFF	TGCAGCGTCCCCTCCCCTACAAGCGGGAACTACAATGAGCAGTTCTTC
TRBV28	few	TRBD1	TRBJ2-2	CASSRQGAAGELFF	TGTGCCAGCAGTAGACAGGGGGCCGCCGGGGAGCTGTTTTTT
TRBV20-1	few	TRBD1	TRBJ2-1	CSATTGFGLNEQFF	TGCAGTGCCACGACAGGGTTCGGTTTGAATGAGCAGTTCTTC
TRBV25-1	-	-	TRBJ2-5	CASSRVGETQYF	TGTGCCAGCAGCAGGGTTGGAGAGACCCAGTACTTC
TRBV20-1	-	-	TRBJ1-1	CSARSWGGYTEAFF	TGCAGTGCTAGATCTTGGGGCGGCTACACTGAAGCTTTCTTT
TRBV27	many	TRBD2	TRBJ2-7	CASKPSGVGYEQYF	TGTGCCAGCAAACCCAGCGGGGTTGGCTACGAGCAGTACTTC
TRBV20-1	-	-	TRBJ2-3	CSARVPAGGTDTQYF	TGCAGTGCTAGAGTACCAGCGGGCGGCACAGATACGCAGTATTTT
TRBV7-9	few	-	TRBJ2-4	CASSFGGITVNIQYF	TGTGCCAGCAGCTTTGGTGGTATAACAGTAAACATTCAGTACTTC
TRBV24-1	-	-	TRBJ2-1	CATSDLFAPNNEQFF	TGTGCCACCAGTGATTTGTTTGCCCCAAACAATGAGCAGTTCTTC
TRBV21-1	few	-	TRBJ2-7	CASSKADPVYEQYF	TGTGCCAGCAGCAAAGCAGACCCCGTCTACGAGCAGTACTTC
TRBV20-1	few	-	TRBJ2-7	CSARDLAQRYEQYF	TGCAGTGCTAGAGACCTAGCTCAACGCTACGAGCAGTACTTC
TRBV6-2/TRBV6-3	few	-	TRBJ2-7	CASMTAYEQYF	TGTGCCAGCATGACTGCCTACGAGCAGTACTTC
TRBV6-1	-	TRBD1	TRBJ1-5	CASIEQGYNQPQHF	TGTGCCAGCATCGAACAGGGGTACAATCAGCCCCAGCATTTT
TRBV27	many	TRBD1	TRBJ2-3	CASRVSQGATTDTQYF	TGTGCCAGCAGAGTCTCCCAGGGGGCTACCACAGATACGCAGTATTTT
TRBV28	many	-	TRBJ2-2	CASSLPFHRAGVTGELFF	TGTGCCAGCAGTTTACCTTTTCATCGGGCAGGGGTAACCGGGGAGCTGTTTTTT
TRBV7-8	-	-	TRBJ1-1	CASTVARGANTEAFF	TGTGCCAGCACCGTAGCCCGGGGGGCGAACACTGAAGCTTTCTTT
TRBV11-1	few	-	TRBJ1-3	CASSPIESDIYSGNTIYF	TGTGCCAGCAGCCCAATAGAATCGGACATCTACTCTGGAAACACCATATATTTT
TRBV7-8	many	-	TRBJ2-1	CASSQLLGQINEQFF	TGTGCCAGCAGCCAACTTTTAGGGCAGATCAATGAGCAGTTCTTC
TRBV20-1	many	-	TRBJ2-1	CSARIFGSYNEQFF	TGCAGTGCTAGGATCTTCGGGTCCTACAATGAGCAGTTCTTC
TRBV20-1	many	-	TRBJ2-1	CSARATGTLSYNEQFF	TGCAGTGCTAGAGCCACCGGGACCCTTTCTTACAATGAGCAGTTCTTC
TRBV20-1	few	TRBD2	TRBJ2-1	CSARVAGGIYNEQFF	TGCAGTGCTAGAGTAGCGGGGGGGATCTACAATGAGCAGTTCTTC
TRBV9	many	TRBD2	TRBJ2-3	CASTPRAAGGPNTQYF	TGTGCCAGCACCCCAAGGGCAGCGGGGGGGCCAAATACGCAGTATTTT
TRBV28	many	TRBD1	TRBJ2-1	CASLTGDDYNEQFF	TGTGCCAGCCTAACAGGGGACGACTACAATGAGCAGTTCTTC